This T cell receptor (beta chain) is from a study of blood T cell repertoires in COVID-19. The table came from immunoSEQ multiplex PCR; TCRdb's copy has only in-frame clones and leaves some out. The sample lists 220,000 or so clones; 86% were seen once. Trimming took 0 bases from V and 0 from J; bases not matched to a gene: 0. The germline gives CDR1 SGHAT, CDR2 FQNNGV. The CDR3 extends over 16 amino acids. This receptor was taken from a woman between 45 and 60 years old with COVID-19, enrolled during active disease. The chain combines TRBV11-2 with TRBJ2-3; 10 nucleotides agree with TRBD2. The sample consisted of peripheral blood. The CDR3: CASSLELAGSTDTQYF. The CDR3 DNA sequence: TGTGCCAGCAGCTTAGAACTAGCGGGGAGCACAGATACGCAGTATTTT.